Listed here are 28 T cell receptor beta chains from one sample, sequenced in a study of STAT5B mutations in CD4+ large granular lymphocyte leukemia. The repertoire was sequenced with immunoSEQ multiplex PCR; TCRdb's copy has only in-frame clones and lacks some. The sample contains 20,000 to 25,000 clones, around three quarters of which appear only once. The sequencing sample was made of CD4+ T cells from blood buffy coats. The origin of the receptors is a human donor in good health.

This chain joins TRBV5-8 and TRBJ2-7; D remains unclear. This CDR3 contains 11 residues. V was trimmed by 4 bases and J by 1 base, leaving 3 bases between them. Germline CDR1 reads SGHTS; CDR2 reads YDEGEE. The CDR3 sequence: CASSRSYEQYF. Written as DNA, the CDR3 is TGTGCCAGCAGCCGGTCCTACGAGCAGTACTTC. Full variable domain (outside the CDR3, taken from reference TRBV5-8 and TRBJ2-7): EAGVTQSPTHLIKTRGQQATLRCSPISGHTSVYWYQQALGLGLQFLLWYDEGEERNRGNFPPRFSGRQFPNYSSELNVNALELEDSALYLCASSRSYEQYFGPGTRLTVT.

The chain combines TRBV18 with TRBJ2-7; 11 bases fit TRBD2. The CDR3 spans 15 residues. Losses at the gene ends were 2 bases for V and 3 bases for J; bases not matched to a gene: 3. Germline V gene lookup returns CDR1 KGHSH and CDR2 LQKENI. Here the CDR3 DNA reads TGTGCCAGCTCACCAACTAGCGGGGGCAACTACGAGCAGTACTTC. It yields the protein CASSPTSGGNYEQYF.

The CDR3 DNA sequence: TGTGCCAGCAGCTTAGAAGGGGATGGCTACACCTTC. This gives the protein CASSLEGDGYTF. This chain joins TRBV11-2 and TRBJ1-2, with a possible D match to TRBD1 (5 bases). Germline-derived CDR1 and CDR2 are SGHAT and FQNNGV. CDR3 length equals 12 residues. Trimming stripped 0 bases from V and 6 bases from J, with 5 bases between.

The chain employs TRBV11-3 and TRBJ2-1, with D uncertain. The CDR3 sequence is 15 residues long. CDR1 is SGHNT, CDR2 YENEEA, per germline. The V end was cut by 1 base, the J end by 1 base, with 8 bases between. Written as DNA, the CDR3 is TGTGCCAGCAGCTTAGGCGGAGTTTCCTACAATGAGCAGTTCTTC. This translates into CASSLGGVSYNEQFF.

The chain joins TRBV7-2 to TRBJ2-2, with D perhaps TRBD2 (6 bases). The germline V and J ends were trimmed by 6 bases and 0 bases, with 11 bases remaining between them. CDR3 size: 15 residues. The germline gives CDR1 SGHTA, CDR2 FQGNSA. The CDR3 bases are TGTGCCAGCAGGCTGGGACTCTCGAACACCGGGGAGCTGTTTTTT. Translating it yields CASRLGLSNTGELFF.

The rearrangement links TRBV11-2 to TRBJ1-1, with D perhaps TRBD1 (5 bases). This CDR3 is 14 amino acids long. The V gene's germline CDR1 is SGHAT and CDR2 FQNNGV. V lost 6 bases and J 2 bases, leaving 13 bases between the germline ends. The DNA of the CDR3 is TGTGCCAGCAGACAGGTGGGGGTAAACACTGAAGCTTTCTTT. Residues: CASRQVGVNTEAFF. The full variable domain, with the rest looked up from reference TRBV11-2 and TRBJ1-1, is EAGVAQSPRYKIIEKRQSVAFWCNPISGHATLYWYQQILGQGPKLLIQFQNNGVVDDSQLPKDRFSAERLKGVDSTLKIQPAKLEDSAVYLCASRQVGVNTEAFFGQGTRLTVV.

The chain is built from TRBV5-4 and TRBJ2-1, with 13 bases lining up with TRBD2. The germline V gene encodes CDR1 SGHNT and CDR2 YYREEE (reference sequence). This CDR3 region has 16 residues. Trimming removed 4 bases from V and 9 bases from J; junction bases left unmatched: 10. The CDR3: CASSPILAGGDGEQFF. The CDR3 DNA reads TGTGCCAGCAGCCCGATACTAGCGGGAGGGGACGGTGAGCAGTTCTTC.

The J gene is TRBJ2-2, the V gene TRBV6-1, with 8 bases aligning to TRBD2. J gave up 6 bases and V 2 bases, and 5 bases lay outside the gene matches. The CDR3 covers 15 residues. Looked up from germline, CDR1 is MNHNS and CDR2 is SASEGT. CDR3 DNA sequence: TGTGCCAGCAGTGAATCCGGGACTAGTGCCGGGGAGCTGTTTTTT. As protein: CASSESGTSAGELFF.

This clone was seen only once. Within the sample, other DNA sequences also encode this same CDR3. This chain links TRBV30 with TRBJ1-4; D unresolved. V was pared by 0 bases and J by 8 bases, with 4 bases between. Germline V gives CDR1 GTSNPN, CDR2 SVGIG (reference sequence). This CDR3 spans 11 amino acids. The CDR3, as DNA: TGTGCCTGGAGTGTACTGGAAAAACTGTTTTTT. It encodes CAWSVLEKLFF.

The chain is built from TRBV11-3 and TRBJ2-7, with D unresolved. V shed 0 bases and J shed 1 base, with 19 bases lying between them. This CDR3 region has 18 residues. In germline, CDR1 is SGHNT, CDR2 YENEEA. CDR3 sequence reads: CASSLDPFRASPSYEQYF. The CDR3 DNA reads TGTGCCAGCAGCTTAGACCCATTCCGGGCCTCGCCTTCCTACGAGCAGTACTTC. Full variable domain (rest looked up from reference TRBV11-3 and TRBJ2-7): EAGVVQSPRYKIIEKKQPVAFWCNPISGHNTLYWYLQNLGQGPELLIRYENEEAVDDSQLPKDRFSAERLKGVDSTLKIQPAELGDSAVYLCASSLDPFRASPSYEQYFGPGTRLTVT.

This rearrangement joins TRBV6-1 to TRBJ1-2, with D possibly being TRBD1 (6 bases). CDR3 length equals 15 residues. V lost 7 bases to trimming and J lost 3 bases, with 18 bases between them. Germline CDR1 MNHNS, CDR2 SASEGT. The CDR3 region is CASTRGHPKDYGYTF. The DNA for the CDR3 is TGTGCCAGCACCCGGGGACACCCAAAGGACTATGGCTACACCTTC.

V and J are TRBV6-1 and TRBJ1-6; a possible D gene is TRBD1 (6 bases). This CDR3 spans 12 amino acids. The germline V and J ends were trimmed by 6 bases and 14 bases, with 14 bases remaining between them. The germline CDR1 and CDR2 sequences are MNHNS and SASEGT. The CDR3 is CASSMTGESLHF. DNA of the CDR3: TGTGCCAGCAGCATGACAGGCGAATCCCTCCACTTT.

J is TRBJ2-7 and V is TRBV6-5, with TRBD2 matching 11 bases. The CDR3 runs to 14 residues. Germline V gene lookup returns CDR1 MNHEY and CDR2 SVGAGI. V dropped 7 bases and J dropped 3; count of bases not matched to a gene: 5. Written as DNA, the CDR3 is TGTGCCAGCACCCCTACTAGCGGGAGCTACGAGCAGTACTTC. It yields the protein CASTPTSGSYEQYF.

The chain uses TRBV5-1 and TRBJ2-1, with 9 positions matching TRBD1. CDR1 SGHRS and CDR2 YFSETQ come from the germline V gene. Trimming at V came to 0 bases and at J to 3 bases, leaving 1 base not matched to a gene. This CDR3 is 15 amino acids long. The CDR3 sequence is CASSLGGQGYNEQFF. CDR3 in DNA: TGCGCCAGCAGCTTGGGGGGACAGGGCTACAATGAGCAGTTCTTC.

This chain uses TRBV7-9 with TRBJ2-2; 12 nucleotides line up with TRBD2. CDR3 length: 16 residues. After removal of 5 bases from V and 1 base from J, the junction contained 2 bases not matched to a gene. CDR1 is SEHNR, CDR2 FQNEAQ, per germline (reference sequence). The CDR3 loop reads CASSQGLAGNTGELFF. The CDR3 DNA reads TGTGCCAGCAGCCAGGGACTAGCGGGGAACACCGGGGAGCTGTTTTTT.

The chain is built from TRBV7-8 and TRBJ2-3; a weak D match, TRBD2 (6 bases). The CDR3 runs 15 residues. V was pared by 2 bases and J by 3 bases, with 12 bases between. CDR1 is SGHVS and CDR2 is FQNEAQ in the germline V gene. CDR3 bases: TGTGCCAGCAGCTTATGGGAGGCCCGGACAGATACGCAGTATTTT. It yields the protein CASSLWEARTDTQYF.

This clone was recorded only once. This chain joins TRBV6-6 and TRBJ2-5; 9 nucleotides line up with TRBD1. The V and J ends lost 6 bases and 5 bases, in that order; junction bases with no gene match: 4. This CDR3 comprises 13 residues. CDR1 and CDR2 from the germline V gene are MNHNY and SVGAGI (reference sequence). CDR3 in DNA: TGTGCCAGCAGCCCACAGGGGGCCGAGACCCAGTACTTC. This translates into CASSPQGAETQYF.

The chain carries TRBV5-4 and TRBJ1-2; 7 bases are a match to TRBD1. The CDR3 has 14 amino acids. The junction had 6 bases not matched to a gene; V was cut back by 4 bases and J by 3 bases. Germline V gene data show CDR1 as SGHNT and CDR2 as YYREEE (reference sequence). Here the CDR3 DNA reads TGTGCCAGCAGCGACTACAGGGGCGACTATGGCTACACCTTC. It is translated as CASSDYRGDYGYTF.

This chain links TRBV5-1 with TRBJ2-3; 9 bases line up with TRBD2. The V gene end was trimmed by 1 base and the J gene end by 2 bases; junction bases not matched to a gene: 5. This CDR3 region has 16 residues. The germline gives CDR1 SGHRS, CDR2 YFSETQ. The chain's CDR3 is CASSLQAGGFTDTQYF. CDR3 DNA: TGCGCCAGCAGCTTGCAAGCGGGAGGCTTCACAGATACGCAGTATTTT.

In its sample, this clone was seen a few times. This chain connects TRBV18 to TRBJ1-5, with 9 positions matching TRBD1. CDR1 is KGHSH, CDR2 LQKENI, per germline. V gave up 3 bases and J gave up 0 bases; unmatched junction bases: 6. This CDR3 spans 17 amino acids. The CDR3 bases are TGTGCCAGCTCACCGGGACAGGGAGCGGCTAGCAATCAGCCCCAGCATTTT. It encodes CASSPGQGAASNQPQHF.

The chain employs TRBV9 and TRBJ2-1; D is unresolved. Germline CDR1 SGDLS, CDR2 YYNGEE. V dropped 0 bases and J dropped 5 bases, with 9 bases sitting between them. This CDR3 contains 14 residues. Written as DNA, the CDR3 is TGTGCCAGCAGCGTAGAACTGGATAACAATGAGCAGTTCTTC. Encoded protein: CASSVELDNNEQFF.

A few counts support this clone. The chain has TRBV19 and TRBJ1-3, with D possibly matching TRBD1 (6 bases). The ends were cut back, 9 bases at V and 2 bases at J, with 11 bases in the middle. The CDR3 is 13 residues long. From germline, CDR1 is LNHDA and CDR2 SQIVND (reference sequence). CDR3 nucleotides: TGTGCCAGCCCGGGACAAGCTGGAAACACCATATATTTT. Its protein is CASPGQAGNTIYF.

The chain employs TRBV21-1 and TRBJ1-5. TRBV21-1 is described as a pseudogene. The CDR3 covers 17 residues. The CDR3 region is CASSKGFSWYSNQPQHF. CDR3 bases: TGTGCCAGCAGCAAGGGATTTTCTTGGTATAGCAATCAGCCCCAGCATTTT.

The genes are TRBV5-6 and TRBJ2-7; D uncertain. V was trimmed by 1 base and J by 6 bases, leaving 8 bases between them. This CDR3 has 12 residues. The germline CDR1 and CDR2 sequences are SGHDT and YYEEEE. The CDR3 spells CASSLNELEQYF. As DNA, the CDR3 is TGTGCCAGCAGCTTGAACGAACTCGAGCAGTACTTC.

The rearrangement joins TRBV10-3 to TRBJ1-1; 9 bases match TRBD1. V lost 6 bases, J lost 1 base, and 3 bases stayed unmatched. Germline assignment: CDR1 ENHRY and CDR2 SYGVKD. The CDR3 sequence is 14 residues long. The CDR3 nucleotides are TGTGCCATCAGAGAGACAGGGGGGAACACTGAAGCTTTCTTT. Translating it yields CAIRETGGNTEAFF.

This clone was seen once. This sequence joins TRBV19 and TRBJ2-5; D ambiguous. This CDR3 has 12 residues. V gave up 7 bases and J gave up 5 bases, with 11 bases separating them. Germline V gene data show CDR1 as LNHDA and CDR2 as SQIVND (reference sequence). This chain's CDR3 is CASNTLGETQYF. For the CDR3, the DNA is TGTGCCAGTAACACCCTTGGGGAGACCCAGTACTTC.

This chain uses TRBV10-3 with TRBJ2-1, with D possibly matching TRBD2 (6 bases). CDR1 is ENHRY, CDR2 SYGVKD, per germline. The CDR3 contains 15 residues. The germline V and J ends were trimmed by 0 bases and 5 bases, with 11 bases remaining between them. The CDR3 loop reads CAISESNGRHNEQFF. CDR3 sequence (DNA): TGTGCCATCAGTGAGTCGAACGGGAGACACAATGAGCAGTTCTTC.

The chain recombines TRBV9 with TRBJ2-2, with TRBD2 matching 11 bases. This CDR3 contains 17 residues. Germline-derived CDR1 and CDR2 are SGDLS and YYNGEE. V shed 3 bases and J 8 bases; nucleotides not matched to a gene: 12. CDR3 sequence reads: CASSAPLAGGWEGELFF. CDR3 DNA sequence: TGTGCCAGCAGCGCCCCCCTAGCGGGAGGCTGGGAAGGGGAGCTGTTTTTT.